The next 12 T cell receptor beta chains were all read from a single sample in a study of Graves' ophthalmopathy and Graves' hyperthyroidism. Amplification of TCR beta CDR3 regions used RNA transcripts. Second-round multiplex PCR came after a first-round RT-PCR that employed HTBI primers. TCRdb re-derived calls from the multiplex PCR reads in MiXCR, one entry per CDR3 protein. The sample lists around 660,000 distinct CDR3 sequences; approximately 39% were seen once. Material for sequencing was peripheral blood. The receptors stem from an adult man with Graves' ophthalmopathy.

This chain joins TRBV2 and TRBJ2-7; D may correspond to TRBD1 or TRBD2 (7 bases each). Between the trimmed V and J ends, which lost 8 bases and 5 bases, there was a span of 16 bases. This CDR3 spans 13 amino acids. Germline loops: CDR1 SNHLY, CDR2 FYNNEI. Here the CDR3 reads CASSAGGGDEQYF. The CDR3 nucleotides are TGTGCCAGCTCCGCAGGGGGGGGCGACGAGCAGTACTTC.

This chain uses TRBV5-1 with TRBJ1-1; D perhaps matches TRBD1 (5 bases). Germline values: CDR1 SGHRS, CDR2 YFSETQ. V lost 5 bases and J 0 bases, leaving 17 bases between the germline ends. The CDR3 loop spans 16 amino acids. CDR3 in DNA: TGCGCCAGCAGAACCGACGGGACCAGGGTGAACACTGAAGCTTTCTTT. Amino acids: CASRTDGTRVNTEAFF.

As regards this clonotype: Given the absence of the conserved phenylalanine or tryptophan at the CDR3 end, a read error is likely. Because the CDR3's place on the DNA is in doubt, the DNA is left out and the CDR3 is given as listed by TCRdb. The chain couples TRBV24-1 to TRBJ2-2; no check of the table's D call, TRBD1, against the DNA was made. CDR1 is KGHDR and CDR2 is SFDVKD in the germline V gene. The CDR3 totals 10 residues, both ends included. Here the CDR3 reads CATSDPGQGL.

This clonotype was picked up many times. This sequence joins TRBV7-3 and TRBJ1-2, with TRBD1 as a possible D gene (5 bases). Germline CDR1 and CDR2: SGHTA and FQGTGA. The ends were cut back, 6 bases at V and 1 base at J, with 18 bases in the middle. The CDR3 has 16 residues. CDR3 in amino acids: CASSQRAGTGNYGYTF. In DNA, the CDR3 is TGTGCCAGCAGTCAAAGGGCAGGGACCGGTAACTATGGCTACACCTTC.

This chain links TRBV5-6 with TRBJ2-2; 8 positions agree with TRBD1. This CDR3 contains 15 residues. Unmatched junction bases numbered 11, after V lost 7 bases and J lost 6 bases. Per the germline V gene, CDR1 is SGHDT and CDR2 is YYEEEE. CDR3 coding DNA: TGTGCCAGCCAAAGAACAGGGGGAACCGCCGGGGAGCTGTTTTTT. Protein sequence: CASQRTGGTAGELFF.

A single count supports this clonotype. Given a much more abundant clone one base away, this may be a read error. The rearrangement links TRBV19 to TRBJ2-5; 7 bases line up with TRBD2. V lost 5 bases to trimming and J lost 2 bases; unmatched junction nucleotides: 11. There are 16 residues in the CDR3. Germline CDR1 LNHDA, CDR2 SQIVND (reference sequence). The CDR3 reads CASSPAARREQETQYF. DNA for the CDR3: TGTGCCAGTAGTCCGGCGGCTCGGCGGGAGCAAGAGACCCAGTACTTC.

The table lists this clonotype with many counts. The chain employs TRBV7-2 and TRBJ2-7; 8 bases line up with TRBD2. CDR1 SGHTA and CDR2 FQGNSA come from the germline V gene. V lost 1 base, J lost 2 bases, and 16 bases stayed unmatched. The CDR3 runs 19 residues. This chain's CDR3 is CASSLGAQLTSVRTYEQYF. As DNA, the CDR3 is TGTGCCAGCAGCTTAGGGGCACAACTGACTAGCGTTAGAACCTACGAGCAGTACTTC. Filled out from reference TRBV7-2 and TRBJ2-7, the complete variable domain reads GAGVSQSPSNKVTEKGKDVELRCDPISGHTALYWYRQSLGQGLEFLIYFQGNSAPDKSGLPSDRFSAERTGGSVSTLTIQRTQQEDSAVYLCASSLGAQLTSVRTYEQYFGPGTRLTVT.

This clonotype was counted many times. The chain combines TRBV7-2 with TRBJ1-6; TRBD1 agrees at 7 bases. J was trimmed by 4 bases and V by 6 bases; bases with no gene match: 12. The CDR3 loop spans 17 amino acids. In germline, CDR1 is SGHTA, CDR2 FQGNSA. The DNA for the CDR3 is TGTGCCAGCAGTGCGATAAGGGACAGTACTTATAATTCACCCCTCCACTTT. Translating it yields CASSAIRDSTYNSPLHF.

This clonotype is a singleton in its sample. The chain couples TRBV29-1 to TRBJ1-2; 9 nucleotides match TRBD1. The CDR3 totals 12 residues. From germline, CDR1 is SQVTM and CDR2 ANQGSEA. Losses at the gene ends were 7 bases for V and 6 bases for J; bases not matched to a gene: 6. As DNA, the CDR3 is TGCAGCGGGGGACAGGGCGAGGATGGCTACACCTTC. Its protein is CSGGQGEDGYTF.

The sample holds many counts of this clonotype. The CDR3 DNA reads TGCGCCAGCAGCCCTGGAGGGGACACTGAAGCTTTCTTT. This codes for CASSPGGDTEAFF. This chain links TRBV5-1 with TRBJ1-1, with D possibly matching TRBD1 (5 bases). CDR1 is SGHRS and CDR2 is YFSETQ in the germline V gene. This CDR3 comprises 13 residues. V shed 4 bases and J shed 3 bases, with 10 bases lying between them.

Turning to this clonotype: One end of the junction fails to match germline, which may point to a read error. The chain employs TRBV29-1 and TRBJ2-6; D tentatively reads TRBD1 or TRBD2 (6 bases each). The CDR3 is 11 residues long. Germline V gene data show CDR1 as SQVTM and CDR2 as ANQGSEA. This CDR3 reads CSVGRGDTEAF. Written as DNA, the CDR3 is TGCAGCGTTGGGAGGGGGGACACTGAAGCTTTC.

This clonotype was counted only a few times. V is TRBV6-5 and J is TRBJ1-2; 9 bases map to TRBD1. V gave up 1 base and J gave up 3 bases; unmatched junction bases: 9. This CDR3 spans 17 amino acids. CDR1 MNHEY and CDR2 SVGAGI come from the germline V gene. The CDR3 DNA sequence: TGTGCCAGCAGTTACTTCGCCGGGACAGGGCTTTACTATGGCTACACCTTC. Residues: CASSYFAGTGLYYGYTF.